The present TCR beta chain was sequenced within a study of T-cell reconstitution after alpha-beta-depleted transplantation in children. This clonotype showed up just a few times. V was clipped by 8 bases and J by 4 bases, with 16 bases between them. CDR1 and CDR2 from the germline V gene are SGHRS and YFSETQ. This CDR3 spans 14 amino acids. As it was prepared, the TCRbeta library received unique molecular identifiers. TCRdb recomputed calls from the PCR reads with MiXCR, one row per CDR3 protein. The sample comprises about 690,000 distinct CDR3 sequences, 15% to 20% of which are singletons, and about 1.1% rests with the top ten.

The chain employs TRBV5-1 and TRBJ1-3; D unclear. Sequenced material: PBMCs from the stem cell graft donor, taken from the stem cell graft. This sequence was found in a human donor who donated a stem cell graft to a child with acute myeloid leukemia. In DNA, the CDR3 is TGCGCCAGAAAGGACGCAGGAGTAGGAAACACCATATATTTT. Translating it yields CARKDAGVGNTIYF.